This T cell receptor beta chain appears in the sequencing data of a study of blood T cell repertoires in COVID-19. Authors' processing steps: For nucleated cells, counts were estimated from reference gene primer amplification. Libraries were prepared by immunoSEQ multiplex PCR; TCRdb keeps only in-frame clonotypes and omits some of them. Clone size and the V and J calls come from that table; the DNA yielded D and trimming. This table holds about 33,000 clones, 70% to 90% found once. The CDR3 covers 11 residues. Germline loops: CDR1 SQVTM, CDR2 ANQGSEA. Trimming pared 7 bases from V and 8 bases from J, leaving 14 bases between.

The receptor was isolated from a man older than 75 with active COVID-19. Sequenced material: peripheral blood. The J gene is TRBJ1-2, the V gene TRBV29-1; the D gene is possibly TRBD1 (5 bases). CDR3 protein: CSAFGTSGYTF. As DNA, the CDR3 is TGCAGCGCCTTCGGGACTTCGGGCTACACCTTC.